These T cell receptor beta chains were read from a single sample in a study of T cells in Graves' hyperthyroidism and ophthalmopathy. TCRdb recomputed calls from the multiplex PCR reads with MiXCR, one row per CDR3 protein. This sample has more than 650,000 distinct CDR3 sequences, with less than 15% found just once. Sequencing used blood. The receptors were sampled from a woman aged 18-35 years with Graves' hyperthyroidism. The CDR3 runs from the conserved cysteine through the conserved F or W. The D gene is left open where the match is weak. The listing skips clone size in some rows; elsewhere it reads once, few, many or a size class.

CDR3aa: CASTALTTDTQYF; CDR3nt: TGTGCCAGTACGGCACTTACTACAGATACGCAGTATTTT; d_gene: .; j_gene: TRBJ2-3; v_gene: TRBV12-3/TRBV12-4; abundance: many
CDR3aa: CASSMGMRAFF; CDR3nt: TGTGCCAGTAGTATGGGGATGCGGGCTTTCTTT; d_gene: .; j_gene: TRBJ1-1; v_gene: TRBV19; abundance: .
CDR3aa: CASSMIRNHNAEAFF; CDR3nt: TGTGCCAGTAGTATGATACGGAACCATAACGCTGAAGCTTTCTTT; d_gene: .; j_gene: TRBJ1-1; v_gene: TRBV19; abundance: many
CDR3aa: CASREDWRDNEQFF; CDR3nt: TGTGCCAGTAGGGAGGACTGGCGGGACAATGAGCAGTTCTTC; d_gene: .; j_gene: TRBJ2-1; v_gene: TRBV19; abundance: few
CDR3aa: CAGSLFGPKSYEQYF; CDR3nt: TGTGCCGGCAGCTTATTCGGGCCCAAGAGCTACGAGCAGTACTTC; d_gene: .; j_gene: TRBJ2-7; v_gene: TRBV7-9; abundance: few
CDR3aa: CASSLADRAGETQYF; CDR3nt: TGTGCCAGCAGCTTAGCCGACAGGGCAGGAGAGACCCAGTACTTC; d_gene: TRBD1; j_gene: TRBJ2-5; v_gene: TRBV11-2; abundance: few
CDR3aa: CASSQDQGLAGGPRHNEQFF; CDR3nt: TGCGCCAGCAGCCAAGACCAGGGACTAGCGGGAGGACCTCGCCACAATGAGCAGTTCTTC; d_gene: TRBD2; j_gene: TRBJ2-1; v_gene: TRBV4-1; abundance: .
CDR3aa: CASSSWTSGDNEQFF; CDR3nt: TGTGCCAGCAGCTCCTGGACTAGCGGGGACAATGAGCAGTTCTTC; d_gene: TRBD2; j_gene: TRBJ2-1; v_gene: TRBV11-1; abundance: .
CDR3aa: CASSQKLAGGPNEQFF; CDR3nt: TGCGCCAGCAGCCAGAAGCTAGCGGGAGGGCCCAATGAGCAGTTCTTC; d_gene: TRBD2; j_gene: TRBJ2-1; v_gene: TRBV4-1; abundance: .
CDR3aa: CASSPGAGSSETQYF; CDR3nt: TGTGCCAGCAGTCCGGGAGCGGGAAGTTCAGAGACCCAGTACTTC; d_gene: TRBD2; j_gene: TRBJ2-5; v_gene: TRBV27; abundance: few
CDR3aa: CASSLDTGNQYF; CDR3nt: TGTGCCAGCAGCCTAGACACAGGGAATCAGTACTTC; d_gene: .; j_gene: TRBJ2-5; v_gene: TRBV7-2; abundance: .
CDR3aa: CASSSGLAGLHSYEQYF; CDR3nt: TGTGCCAGCAGTTCCGGACTAGCGGGCCTACACTCCTACGAGCAGTACTTC; d_gene: TRBD2; j_gene: TRBJ2-7; v_gene: TRBV6-2/TRBV6-3; abundance: few
CDR3aa: CASSPGNGSPLHF; CDR3nt: TGTGCCAGCAGTCCAGGGAATGGTTCACCCCTCCACTTT; d_gene: .; j_gene: TRBJ1-6; v_gene: TRBV12-3/TRBV12-4; abundance: .
CDR3aa: CSAVVVVGPNEQFF; CDR3nt: TGCAGTGCCGTAGTAGTGGTGGGACCCAATGAGCAGTTCTTC; d_gene: .; j_gene: TRBJ2-1; v_gene: TRBV20-1; abundance: many
CDR3aa: CASSSTGLAGYSYNEQFF; CDR3nt: TGTGCCAGCAGCTCTACGGGACTAGCGGGATATTCCTACAATGAGCAGTTCTTC; d_gene: TRBD2; j_gene: TRBJ2-1; v_gene: TRBV11-2; abundance: many
CDR3aa: CASSPPVGLAANEFF; CDR3nt: TGTGCCAGCAGTCCCCCCGTTGGACTAGCGGCGAACGAGTTCTTC; d_gene: TRBD2; j_gene: TRBJ2-1; v_gene: TRBV2; abundance: many
CDR3aa: CASSPSTHTGELFF; CDR3nt: TGTGCCAGCTCACCTTCAACCCACACCGGGGAGCTGTTTTTT; d_gene: .; j_gene: TRBJ2-2; v_gene: TRBV18; abundance: many
CDR3aa: CSTTRAVMNTEAFF; CDR3nt: TGCAGCACTACTAGGGCGGTGATGAACACTGAAGCTTTCTTT; d_gene: .; j_gene: TRBJ1-1; v_gene: TRBV20-1; abundance: many
CDR3aa: CASSGQGAANEKLFF; CDR3nt: TGTGCCAGCAGTGGACAGGGGGCCGCTAATGAAAAACTGTTTTTT; d_gene: TRBD1; j_gene: TRBJ1-4; v_gene: TRBV6-1; abundance: many
CDR3aa: CASSQDYPGPWETQYF; CDR3nt: TGCGCCAGCAGCCAAGATTATCCAGGTCCCTGGGAGACCCAGTACTTC; d_gene: .; j_gene: TRBJ2-5; v_gene: TRBV4-3; abundance: .
CDR3aa: CSARKVQGREQYF; CDR3nt: TGCAGTGCTAGGAAAGTACAGGGACGGGAGCAGTACTTC; d_gene: .; j_gene: TRBJ2-7; v_gene: TRBV20-1; abundance: few
CDR3aa: CASSPGVGYSNQPQHF; CDR3nt: TGTGCCAGCAGCCCCGGAGTCGGCTACAGCAATCAGCCCCAGCATTTT; d_gene: .; j_gene: TRBJ1-5; v_gene: TRBV9; abundance: .
CDR3aa: CASSWVETDYEQYF; CDR3nt: TGTGCCAGCAGCTGGGTGGAGACTGATTACGAGCAGTACTTC; d_gene: .; j_gene: TRBJ2-7; v_gene: TRBV5-5; abundance: .
CDR3aa: CASSQGRPFRLINEQFF; CDR3nt: TGCGCCAGCAGCCAAGGGAGGCCCTTCAGACTAATCAATGAGCAGTTCTTC; d_gene: .; j_gene: TRBJ2-1; v_gene: TRBV4-1; abundance: .
CDR3aa: CATSDSGTVNQPQHF; CDR3nt: TGTGCCACCAGTGATTCCGGGACAGTGAATCAGCCCCAGCATTTT; d_gene: TRBD1; j_gene: TRBJ1-5; v_gene: TRBV24-1; abundance: few
CDR3aa: CASSFTRDRKDIQYF; CDR3nt: TGTGCCAGCAGTTTTACCCGGGACAGGAAGGATATTCAGTACTTC; d_gene: TRBD1; j_gene: TRBJ2-4; v_gene: TRBV6-2/TRBV6-3; abundance: .
CDR3aa: CSARDRGPEKLFF; CDR3nt: TGCAGCGCCCGGGACAGGGGGCCTGAAAAACTGTTTTTT; d_gene: TRBD1; j_gene: TRBJ1-4; v_gene: TRBV29-1; abundance: many
CDR3aa: CSARGLRDLGTEAFF; CDR3nt: TGCAGTGCTAGAGGACTCAGGGATCTGGGAACTGAAGCTTTCTTT; d_gene: .; j_gene: TRBJ1-1; v_gene: TRBV20-1; abundance: few
CDR3aa: CSANPNSGQSYEQYF; CDR3nt: TGCAGTGCTAACCCTAACTCAGGACAGAGCTACGAGCAGTACTTC; d_gene: .; j_gene: TRBJ2-7; v_gene: TRBV20-1; abundance: few
CDR3aa: CASSESGGSTDTQYF; CDR3nt: TGCGCCAGCAGTGAGTCTGGCGGTAGCACAGATACGCAGTATTTT; d_gene: .; j_gene: TRBJ2-3; v_gene: TRBV10-1; abundance: .
CDR3aa: CASSKGEVETQYF; CDR3nt: TGTGCCAGTAGTAAGGGGGAGGTGGAGACCCAGTACTTC; d_gene: .; j_gene: TRBJ2-5; v_gene: TRBV19; abundance: once
CDR3aa: CASSLGQGPQHF; CDR3nt: TGTGCCAGCAGCTTAGGGCAGGGGCCCCAGCATTTT; d_gene: .; j_gene: TRBJ1-5; v_gene: TRBV7-2; abundance: many
CDR3aa: CSAIVGSSYEQYF; CDR3nt: TGCAGTGCTATAGTGGGGTCCTCCTACGAGCAGTACTTC; d_gene: .; j_gene: TRBJ2-7; v_gene: TRBV20-1; abundance: many